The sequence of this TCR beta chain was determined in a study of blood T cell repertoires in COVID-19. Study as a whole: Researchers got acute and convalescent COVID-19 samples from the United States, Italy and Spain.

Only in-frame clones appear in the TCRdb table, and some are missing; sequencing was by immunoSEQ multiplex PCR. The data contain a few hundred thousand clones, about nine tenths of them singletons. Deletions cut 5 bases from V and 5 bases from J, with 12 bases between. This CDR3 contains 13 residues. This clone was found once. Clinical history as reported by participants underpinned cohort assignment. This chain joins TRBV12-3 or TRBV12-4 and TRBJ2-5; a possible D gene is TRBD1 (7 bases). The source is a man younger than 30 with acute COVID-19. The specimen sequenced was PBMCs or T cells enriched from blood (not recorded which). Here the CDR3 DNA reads TGTGCCAGCAGTCGGACAGGAGGGGAGACCCAGTACTTC. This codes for CASSRTGGETQYF.